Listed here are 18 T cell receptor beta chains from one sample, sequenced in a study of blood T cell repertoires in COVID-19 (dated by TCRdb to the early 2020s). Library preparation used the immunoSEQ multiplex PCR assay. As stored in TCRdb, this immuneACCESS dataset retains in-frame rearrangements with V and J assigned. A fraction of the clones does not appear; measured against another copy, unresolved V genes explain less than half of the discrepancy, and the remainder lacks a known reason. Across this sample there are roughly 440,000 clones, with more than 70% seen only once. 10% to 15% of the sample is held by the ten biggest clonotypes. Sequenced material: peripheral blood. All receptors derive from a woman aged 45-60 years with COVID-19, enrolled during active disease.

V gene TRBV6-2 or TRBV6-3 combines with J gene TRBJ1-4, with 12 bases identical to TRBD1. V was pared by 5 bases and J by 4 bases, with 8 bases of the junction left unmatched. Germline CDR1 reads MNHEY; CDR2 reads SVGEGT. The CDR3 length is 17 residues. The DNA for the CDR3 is TGTGCCAGCAGTACACGGGACAGGGGGCCCGGTAATGAAAAACTGTTTTTT. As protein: CASSTRDRGPGNEKLFF.

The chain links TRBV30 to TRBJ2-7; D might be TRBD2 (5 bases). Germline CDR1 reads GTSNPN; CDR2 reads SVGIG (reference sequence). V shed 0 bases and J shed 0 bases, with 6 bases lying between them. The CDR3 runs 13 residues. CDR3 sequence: CAWSVGSSYEQYF. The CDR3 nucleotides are TGTGCCTGGAGTGTAGGGAGCTCCTACGAGCAGTACTTC. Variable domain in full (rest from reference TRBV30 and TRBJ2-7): SQTIHQWPATLVQPVGSPLSLECTVEGTSNPNLYWYRQAAGRGLQLLFYSVGIGQISSEVPQNLSASRPQDRQFILSSKKLLLSDSGFYLCAWSVGSSYEQYFGPGTRLTVT.

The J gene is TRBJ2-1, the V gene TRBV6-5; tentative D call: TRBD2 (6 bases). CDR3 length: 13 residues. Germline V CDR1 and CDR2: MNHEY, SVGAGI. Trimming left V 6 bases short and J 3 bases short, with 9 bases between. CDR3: CASSGGDYNEQFF. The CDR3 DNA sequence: TGTGCCAGCAGCGGGGGAGACTACAATGAGCAGTTCTTC.

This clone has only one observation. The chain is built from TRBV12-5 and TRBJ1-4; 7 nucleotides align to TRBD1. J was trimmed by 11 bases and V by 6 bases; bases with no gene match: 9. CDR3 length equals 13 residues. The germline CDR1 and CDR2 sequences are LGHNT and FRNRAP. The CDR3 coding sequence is TGTGCTAGTGGCCTCAGGGGGGCAAGGAAACTGTTTTTT. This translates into CASGLRGARKLFF.

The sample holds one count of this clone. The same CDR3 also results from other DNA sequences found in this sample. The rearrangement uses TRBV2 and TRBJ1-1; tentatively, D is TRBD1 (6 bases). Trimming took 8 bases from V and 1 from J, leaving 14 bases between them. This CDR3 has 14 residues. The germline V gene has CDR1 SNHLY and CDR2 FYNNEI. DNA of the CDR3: TGTGCCAGCGTATTACAGGGAGCGAACACTGAAGCTTTCTTT. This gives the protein CASVLQGANTEAFF.

CDR3 DNA sequence: TGTGCCAGCAGCTTTAGTCACGGAGCCTACGAGCAGTACTTC. Protein product: CASSFSHGAYEQYF. This rearrangement joins TRBV5-4 to TRBJ2-7, with unresolved D. Germline V gene data show CDR1 as SGHNT and CDR2 as YYREEE (reference sequence). Deletions cut 2 bases from V and 2 bases from J, with 11 bases between. The CDR3 covers 14 residues.

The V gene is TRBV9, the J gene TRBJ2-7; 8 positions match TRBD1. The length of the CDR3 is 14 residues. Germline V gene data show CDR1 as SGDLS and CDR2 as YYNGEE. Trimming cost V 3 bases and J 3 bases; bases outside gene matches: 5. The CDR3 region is CASSEPGTGYEQYF. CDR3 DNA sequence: TGTGCCAGCAGCGAGCCCGGGACAGGCTACGAGCAGTACTTC. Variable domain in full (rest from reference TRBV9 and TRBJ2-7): DSGVTQTPKHLITATGQRVTLRCSPRSGDLSVYWYQQSLDQGLQFLIQYYNGEERAKGNILERFSAQQFPDLHSELNLSSLELGDSALYFCASSEPGTGYEQYFGPGTRLTVT.

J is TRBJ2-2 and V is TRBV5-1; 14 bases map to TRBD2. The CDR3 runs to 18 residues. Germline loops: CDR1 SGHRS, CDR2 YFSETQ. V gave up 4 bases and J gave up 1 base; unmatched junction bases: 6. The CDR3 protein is CASSPGLAGGQNTGELFF. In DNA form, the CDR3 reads TGCGCCAGCAGCCCTGGACTAGCGGGGGGACAGAACACCGGGGAGCTGTTTTTT. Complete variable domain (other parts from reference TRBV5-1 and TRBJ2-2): KAGVTQTPRYLIKTRGQQVTLSCSPISGHRSVSWYQQTPGQGLQFLFEYFSETQRNKGNFPGRFSGRQFSNSRSEMNVSTLELGDSALYLCASSPGLAGGQNTGELFFGEGSRLTVL.

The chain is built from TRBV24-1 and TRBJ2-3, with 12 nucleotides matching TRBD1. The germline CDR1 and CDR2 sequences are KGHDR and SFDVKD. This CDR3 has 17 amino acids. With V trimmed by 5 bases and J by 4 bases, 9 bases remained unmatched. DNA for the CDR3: TGTGCCACCAGTGCCCCCGGGACAGGGGGCTTTCCAGATACGCAGTATTTT. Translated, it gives CATSAPGTGGFPDTQYF.

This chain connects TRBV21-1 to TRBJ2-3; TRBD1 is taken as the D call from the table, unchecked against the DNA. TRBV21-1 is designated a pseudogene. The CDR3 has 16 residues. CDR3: CASLSNGQPCTDTQYF. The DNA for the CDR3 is TGTGCCAGCCTCAGTAATGGGCAGCCGTGCACAGATACGCAGTATTTT.

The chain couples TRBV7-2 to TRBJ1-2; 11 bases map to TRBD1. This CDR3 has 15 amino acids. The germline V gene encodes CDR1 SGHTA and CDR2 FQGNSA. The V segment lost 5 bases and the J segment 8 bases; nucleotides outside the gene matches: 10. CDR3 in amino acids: CASSGLGQGVGGYTF. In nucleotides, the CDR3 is TGTGCCAGCAGCGGGCTGGGACAGGGGGTAGGCGGCTACACCTTC.

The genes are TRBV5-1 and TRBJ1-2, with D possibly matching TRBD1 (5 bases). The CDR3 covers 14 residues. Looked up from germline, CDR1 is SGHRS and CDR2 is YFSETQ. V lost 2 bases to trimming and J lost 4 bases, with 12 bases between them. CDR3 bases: TGCGCCAGCAGCTTTACCCAGGGCGGCTATGGCTACACCTTC. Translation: CASSFTQGGYGYTF.

CDR3: CASSERAWGDRESTGELFF. The CDR3 coding sequence is TGTGCCAGCAGTGAAAGGGCGTGGGGGGACAGGGAATCCACCGGGGAGCTGTTTTTT. The V call is TRBV6-1, the J call TRBJ2-2; the match to TRBD1 covers 9 bases. Germline loops: CDR1 MNHNS, CDR2 SASEGT. This CDR3 has 19 residues. J gave up 4 bases and V 2 bases, and 14 bases lay outside the gene matches.

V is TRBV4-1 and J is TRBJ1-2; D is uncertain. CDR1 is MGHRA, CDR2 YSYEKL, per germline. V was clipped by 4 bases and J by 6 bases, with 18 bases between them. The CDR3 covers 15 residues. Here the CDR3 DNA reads TGCGCCAGCAGCCCTCCGACGACTACACCCCATGGCTACACCTTC. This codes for CASSPPTTTPHGYTF.

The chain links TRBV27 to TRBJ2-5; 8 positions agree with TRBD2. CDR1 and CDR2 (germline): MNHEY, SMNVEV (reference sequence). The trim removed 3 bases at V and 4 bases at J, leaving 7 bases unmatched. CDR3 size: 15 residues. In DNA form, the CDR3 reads TGTGCCAGCAGTTTCGGGGGGACTAGTCGAGAGACCCAGTACTTC. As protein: CASSFGGTSRETQYF.

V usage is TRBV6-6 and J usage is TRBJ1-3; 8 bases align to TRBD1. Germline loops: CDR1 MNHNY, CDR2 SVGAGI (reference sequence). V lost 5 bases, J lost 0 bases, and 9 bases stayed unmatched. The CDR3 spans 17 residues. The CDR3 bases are TGTGCCAGCAGTCGGCAGGGGGCTTCACCCTCTGGAAACACCATATATTTT. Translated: CASSRQGASPSGNTIYF.

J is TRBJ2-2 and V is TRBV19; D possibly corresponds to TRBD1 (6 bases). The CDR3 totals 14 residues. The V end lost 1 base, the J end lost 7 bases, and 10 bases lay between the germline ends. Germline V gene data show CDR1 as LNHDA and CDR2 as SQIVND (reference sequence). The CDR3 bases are TGTGCCAGTAGTATAGTGGGGGCCGTCGGGGAGCTGTTTTTT. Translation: CASSIVGAVGELFF.

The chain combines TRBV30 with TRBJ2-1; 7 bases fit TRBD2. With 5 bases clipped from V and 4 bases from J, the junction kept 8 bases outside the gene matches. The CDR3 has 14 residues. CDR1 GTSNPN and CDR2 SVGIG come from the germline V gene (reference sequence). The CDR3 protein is CAWSPGRGYNEQFF. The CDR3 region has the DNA TGTGCCTGGTCCCCGGGGCGGGGGTACAATGAGCAGTTCTTC.